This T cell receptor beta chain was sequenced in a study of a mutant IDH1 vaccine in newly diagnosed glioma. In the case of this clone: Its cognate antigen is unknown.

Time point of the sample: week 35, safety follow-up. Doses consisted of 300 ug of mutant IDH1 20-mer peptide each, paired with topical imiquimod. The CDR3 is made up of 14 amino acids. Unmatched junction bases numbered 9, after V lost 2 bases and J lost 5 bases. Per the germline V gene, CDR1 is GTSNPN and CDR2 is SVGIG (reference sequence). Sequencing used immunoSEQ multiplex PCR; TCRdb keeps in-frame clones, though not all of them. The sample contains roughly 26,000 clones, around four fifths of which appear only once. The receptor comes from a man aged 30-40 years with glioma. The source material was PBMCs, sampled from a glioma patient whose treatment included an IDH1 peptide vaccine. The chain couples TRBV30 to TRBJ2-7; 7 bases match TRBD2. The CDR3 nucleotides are TGTGCCTGGAGTTGGGGGTCCACTAGCGACGAGCAGTACTTC. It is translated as CAWSWGSTSDEQYF.